This T cell receptor beta chain was recovered during a study of graft-versus-host responses after intestinal transplantation. CDR1 and CDR2 (germline): SGHTA, FQGNSA. The CDR3 spans 15 residues. V shed 5 bases, J shed 11 bases, and the junction held 12 bases outside the gene matches. Study-level points and caveats: Declining HvG levels early post-transplant were linked to peak circulating GvH clone levels. Investigators detected GvH clones in recipient marrow, with some emerging earlier in ileum or blood.

This clone was observed a handful of times. Clones were sequenced by immunoSEQ multiplex PCR, and TCRdb holds only the in-frame ones, with some missing. The sample consists of around 19,000 clones, roughly 36% of them appearing once. The authors combined 200,000 CFSE-labeled responder cells with 200,000 irradiated, violet-dye-labeled stimulator cells in plates. The responders that had proliferated, CFSE-low CD3+CD4+ and CD3+CD8+ cells, were sorted after the reaction. The source of this sequence is a human patient who was an organ donor for intestinal transplantation. V is TRBV7-2 and J is TRBJ1-5; 10 nucleotides line up with TRBD1. The sample consisted of alloreactive CD4+ T cells from a mixed lymphocyte reaction culture, taken before transplantation. The subset was: CFSE-low proliferating T cells sorted from roughly six-day pre-transplant mixed lymphocyte reaction (GvH or HvG direction). CDR3 loop: CASSAGQGGFEAQHF. CDR3 bases: TGTGCCAGCAGCGCCGGACAGGGGGGGTTTGAGGCCCAGCATTTT.